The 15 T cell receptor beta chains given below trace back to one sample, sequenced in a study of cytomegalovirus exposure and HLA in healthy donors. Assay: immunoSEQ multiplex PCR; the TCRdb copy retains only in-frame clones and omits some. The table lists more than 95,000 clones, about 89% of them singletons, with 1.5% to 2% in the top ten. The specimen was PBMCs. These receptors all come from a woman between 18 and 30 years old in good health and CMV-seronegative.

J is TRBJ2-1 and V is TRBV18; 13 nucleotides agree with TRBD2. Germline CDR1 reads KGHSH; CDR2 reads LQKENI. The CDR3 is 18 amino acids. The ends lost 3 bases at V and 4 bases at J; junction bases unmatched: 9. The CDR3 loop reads CASSPPRGLAGEYNEQFF. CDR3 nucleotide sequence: TGTGCCAGCTCACCCCCACGTGGACTAGCGGGAGAGTACAATGAGCAGTTCTTC.

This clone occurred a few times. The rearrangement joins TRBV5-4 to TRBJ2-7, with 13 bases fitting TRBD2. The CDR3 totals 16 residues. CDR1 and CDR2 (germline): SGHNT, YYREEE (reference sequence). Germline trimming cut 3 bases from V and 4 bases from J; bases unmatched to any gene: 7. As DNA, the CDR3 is TGTGCCAGCAGCTCGAAGGGACTAGCGGGAAAATACGAGCAGTACTTC. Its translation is CASSSKGLAGKYEQYF.

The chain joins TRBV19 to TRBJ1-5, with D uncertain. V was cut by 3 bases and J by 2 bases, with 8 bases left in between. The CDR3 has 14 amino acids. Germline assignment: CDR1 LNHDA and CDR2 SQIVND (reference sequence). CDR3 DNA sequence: TGTGCCAGTAGTATCACCGGGGGCAATCAGCCCCAGCATTTT. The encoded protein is CASSITGGNQPQHF. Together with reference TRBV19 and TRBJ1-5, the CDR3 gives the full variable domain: DGGITQSPKYLFRKEGQNVTLSCEQNLNHDAMYWYRQDPGQGLRLIYYSQIVNDFQKGDIAEGYSVSREKKESFPLTVTSAQKNPTAFYLCASSITGGNQPQHFGDGTRLSIL.

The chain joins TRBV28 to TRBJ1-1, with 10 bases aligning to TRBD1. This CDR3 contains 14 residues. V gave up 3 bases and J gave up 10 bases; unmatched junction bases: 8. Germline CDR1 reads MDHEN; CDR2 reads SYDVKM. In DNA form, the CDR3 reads TGTGCCAGCAGTTTGACAGGGGGCTGGTCCGGAGCTTTCTTT. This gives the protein CASSLTGGWSGAFF. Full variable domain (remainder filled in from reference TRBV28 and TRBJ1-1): DVKVTQSSRYLVKRTGEKVFLECVQDMDHENMFWYRQDPGLGLRLIYFSYDVKMKEKGDIPEGYSVSREKKERFSLILESASTNQTSMYLCASSLTGGWSGAFFGQGTRLTVV.

CDR3 sequence reads: CASQVLAKNIQYF. The CDR3 DNA is TGTGCCAGCCAGGTCTTAGCCAAAAACATTCAGTACTTC. The chain carries TRBV11-3 and TRBJ2-4; D ambiguous. The CDR3 loop spans 13 amino acids. The germline CDR1 and CDR2 sequences are SGHNT and YENEEA. Between the trimmed V and J ends, which lost 8 bases and 0 bases, there was a span of 8 bases.

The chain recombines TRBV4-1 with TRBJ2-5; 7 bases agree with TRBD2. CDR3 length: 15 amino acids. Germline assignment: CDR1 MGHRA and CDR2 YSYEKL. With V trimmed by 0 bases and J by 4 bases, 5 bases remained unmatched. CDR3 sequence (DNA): TGCGCCAGCAGCCAAGAAGGCGCGGGAGTAGAGACCCAGTACTTC. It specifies CASSQEGAGVETQYF.

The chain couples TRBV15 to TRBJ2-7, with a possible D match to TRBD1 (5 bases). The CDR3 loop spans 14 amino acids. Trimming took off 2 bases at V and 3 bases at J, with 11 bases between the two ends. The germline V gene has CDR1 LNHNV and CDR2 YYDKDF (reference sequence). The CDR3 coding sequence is TGTGCCACCAGCAGACCAGGGCTCCGCTACGAGCAGTACTTC. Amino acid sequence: CATSRPGLRYEQYF.

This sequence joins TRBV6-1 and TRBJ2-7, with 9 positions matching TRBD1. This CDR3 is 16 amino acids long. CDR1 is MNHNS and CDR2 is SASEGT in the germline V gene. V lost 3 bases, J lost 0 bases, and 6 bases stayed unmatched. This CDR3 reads CASSEHGQGSSYEQYF. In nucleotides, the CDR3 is TGTGCCAGCAGTGAGCATGGACAGGGGAGCTCCTACGAGCAGTACTTC.

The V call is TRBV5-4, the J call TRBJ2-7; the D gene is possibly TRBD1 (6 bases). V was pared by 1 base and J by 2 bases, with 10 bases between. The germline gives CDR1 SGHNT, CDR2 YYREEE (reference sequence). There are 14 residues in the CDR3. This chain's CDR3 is CASSLSPGAYEQYF. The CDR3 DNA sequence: TGTGCCAGCAGCTTGAGTCCAGGGGCCTACGAGCAGTACTTC. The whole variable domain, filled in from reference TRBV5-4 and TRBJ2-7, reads ETGVTQSPTHLIKTRGQQVTLRCSSQSGHNTVSWYQQALGQGPQFIFQYYREEENGRGNFPPRFSGLQFPNYSSELNVNALELDDSALYLCASSLSPGAYEQYFGPGTRLTVT.

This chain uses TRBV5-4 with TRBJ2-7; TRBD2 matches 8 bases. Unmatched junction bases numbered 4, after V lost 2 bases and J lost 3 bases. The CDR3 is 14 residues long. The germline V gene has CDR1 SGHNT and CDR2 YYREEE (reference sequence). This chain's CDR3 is CASSFGAGGYEQYF. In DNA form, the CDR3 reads TGTGCCAGCAGCTTCGGGGCGGGAGGCTACGAGCAGTACTTC.

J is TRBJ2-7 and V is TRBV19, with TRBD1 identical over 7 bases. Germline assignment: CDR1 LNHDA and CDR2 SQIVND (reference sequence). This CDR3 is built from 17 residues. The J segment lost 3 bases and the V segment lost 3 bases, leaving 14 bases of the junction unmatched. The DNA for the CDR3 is TGTGCCAGTAGTATGGGGGTAAGGGGGCGCCGGGGCTACGAGCAGTACTTC. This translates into CASSMGVRGRRGYEQYF.

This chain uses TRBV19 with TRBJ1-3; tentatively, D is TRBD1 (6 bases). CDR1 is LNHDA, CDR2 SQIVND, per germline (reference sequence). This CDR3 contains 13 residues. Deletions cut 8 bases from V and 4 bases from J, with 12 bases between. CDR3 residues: CASYRETGNTIYF. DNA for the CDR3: TGTGCCAGTTACAGGGAAACCGGAAACACCATATATTTT.

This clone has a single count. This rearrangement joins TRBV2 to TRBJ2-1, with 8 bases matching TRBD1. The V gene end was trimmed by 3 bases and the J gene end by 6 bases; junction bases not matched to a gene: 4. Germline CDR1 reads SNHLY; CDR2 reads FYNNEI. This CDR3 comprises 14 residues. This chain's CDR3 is CASSDWTGSNEQFF. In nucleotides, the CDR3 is TGTGCCAGCAGTGATTGGACAGGGTCCAATGAGCAGTTCTTC.

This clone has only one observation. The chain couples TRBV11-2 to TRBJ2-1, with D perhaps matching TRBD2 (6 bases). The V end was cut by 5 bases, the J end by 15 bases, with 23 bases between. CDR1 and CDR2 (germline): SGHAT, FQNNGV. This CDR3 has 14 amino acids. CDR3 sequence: CASSLLLGSSDVFF. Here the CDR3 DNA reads TGTGCCAGCAGCCTCCTGCTAGGGTCTAGCGATGTGTTCTTC. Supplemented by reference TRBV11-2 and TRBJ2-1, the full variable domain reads EAGVAQSPRYKIIEKRQSVAFWCNPISGHATLYWYQQILGQGPKLLIQFQNNGVVDDSQLPKDRFSAERLKGVDSTLKIQPAKLEDSAVYLCASSLLLGSSDVFFGPGTRLTVL.

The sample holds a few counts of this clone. The CDR3 here is CASSQELAGGYEQYF. In nucleotides, the CDR3 is TGCGCCAGCAGCCAAGAGTTAGCGGGAGGCTACGAGCAGTACTTC. The rearrangement uses TRBV4-1 and TRBJ2-7; 10 bases match TRBD2. The length of the CDR3 is 15 residues. Germline V gene data show CDR1 as MGHRA and CDR2 as YSYEKL. V lost 0 bases and J lost 3; bases outside the gene matches: 2.